A single sample gave rise to the 6 T cell receptor beta chains below, sequenced in a study of shared clonotypes between healthy human individuals (dated by TCRdb to 2020 to 2022). The library was made by the immunoSEQ multiplex PCR assay. Entries here come from immuneACCESS through TCRdb and include only in-frame sequences with V and J called. Some clones fail to appear in such tables; in the studies checked, an unresolved V gene covers under half of the shortfall, and the cause of the remainder is unknown. Present in this sample are nearly 750,000 clones, roughly 72% of which were seen just once. The top ten hold approximately 1.8% of the sample. Sequencing used memory CD4+ T cells sorted from blood. The cell subset or site tag for this specimen amounts to: CD45RA-negative fraction. The receptor source for this set is a woman in her twenties or thirties in good health.

In its sample, this clone was seen a few times. V gene TRBV6-1 combines with J gene TRBJ1-5; 9 positions agree with TRBD1. Germline V gives CDR1 MNHNS, CDR2 SASEGT. V dropped 5 bases and J dropped 6; count of bases not matched to a gene: 8. The CDR3 spans 15 residues. DNA of the CDR3: TGTGCCAGCAGTACCGGGACAGGGAAAAGTCAGCCCCAGCATTTT. Its protein is CASSTGTGKSQPQHF.

This rearrangement joins TRBV4-1 to TRBJ1-3; D remains ambiguous. Trimming removed 3 bases at V and 6 bases at J, with 12 bases between. The germline gives CDR1 MGHRA, CDR2 YSYEKL. The CDR3 contains 14 residues. The DNA for the CDR3 is TGCGCCAGCAGCCAGGACCTGGGGAAAAACACCATATATTTT. Translated, it gives CASSQDLGKNTIYF.

The rearrangement uses TRBV28 and TRBJ2-1; TRBD2 aligns across 7 bases. Germline CDR1 MDHEN, CDR2 SYDVKM. The CDR3 has 14 amino acids. V shed 6 bases, J shed 1 base, and the junction held 3 bases outside the gene matches. As DNA, the CDR3 is TGTGCCAGCAGAGGCGGGAGATCCTACAATGAGCAGTTCTTC. The encoded protein is CASRGGRSYNEQFF. The whole variable domain, filled in from reference TRBV28 and TRBJ2-1, reads DVKVTQSSRYLVKRTGEKVFLECVQDMDHENMFWYRQDPGLGLRLIYFSYDVKMKEKGDIPEGYSVSREKKERFSLILESASTNQTSMYLCASRGGRSYNEQFFGPGTRLTVL.

A note on this clone: Given a far larger clone just one base away, this is likely a sequencing read error. The same CDR3 also results from other DNA sequences found in this sample. This rearrangement joins TRBV2 to TRBJ2-1, with D perhaps matching TRBD1 or TRBD2 (5 bases each). Looked up from germline, CDR1 is SNHLY and CDR2 is FYNNEI. The germline V and J ends were trimmed by 10 bases and 6 bases, with 22 bases remaining between them. This CDR3 is built from 15 residues. The CDR3 reads CATPTGTDDGNEQFF. The CDR3 DNA is TGTGCCACCCCCACCGGGACGGATGATGGCAATGAGCAGTTCTTC.

This clone was picked up a small number of times. The chain links TRBV5-1 to TRBJ2-5; D is possibly TRBD2 (5 bases). This CDR3 is 11 amino acids long. With 5 bases removed from V and 4 bases from J, the gap between germline ends came to 6 bases. The V gene's germline CDR1 is SGHRS and CDR2 YFSETQ. CDR3 in DNA: TGCGCCAGCAGGGCGGGAGAGACCCAGTACTTC. Protein: CASRAGETQYF.

The chain is built from TRBV5-4 and TRBJ2-1; D uncertain. Germline V lookup: CDR1 SGHNT, CDR2 YYREEE (reference sequence). This CDR3 is built from 16 residues. Trimming shortened V by 4 bases and J by 0 bases, and 14 bases separated the two germline ends. CDR3 coding DNA: TGTGCCAGCAGCCCCGGTGGGCTGAGCTCCTACAATGAGCAGTTCTTC. It yields the protein CASSPGGLSSYNEQFF. The full variable domain, in which reference TRBV5-4 and TRBJ2-1 provide the parts outside the CDR3, is ETGVTQSPTHLIKTRGQQVTLRCSSQSGHNTVSWYQQALGQGPQFIFQYYREEENGRGNFPPRFSGLQFPNYSSELNVNALELDDSALYLCASSPGGLSSYNEQFFGPGTRLTVL.